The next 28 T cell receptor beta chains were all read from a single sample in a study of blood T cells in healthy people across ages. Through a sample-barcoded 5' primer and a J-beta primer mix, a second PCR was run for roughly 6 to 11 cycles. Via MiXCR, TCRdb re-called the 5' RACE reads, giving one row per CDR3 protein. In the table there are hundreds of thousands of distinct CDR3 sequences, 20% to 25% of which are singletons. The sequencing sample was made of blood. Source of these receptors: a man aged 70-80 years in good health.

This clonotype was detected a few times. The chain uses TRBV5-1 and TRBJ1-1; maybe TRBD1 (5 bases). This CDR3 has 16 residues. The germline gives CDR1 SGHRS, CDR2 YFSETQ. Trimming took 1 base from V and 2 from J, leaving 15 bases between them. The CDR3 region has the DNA TGCGCCAGCAGCTTGACCTACCAGGGAAGTAACACTGAAGCTTTCTTT. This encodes CASSLTYQGSNTEAFF.

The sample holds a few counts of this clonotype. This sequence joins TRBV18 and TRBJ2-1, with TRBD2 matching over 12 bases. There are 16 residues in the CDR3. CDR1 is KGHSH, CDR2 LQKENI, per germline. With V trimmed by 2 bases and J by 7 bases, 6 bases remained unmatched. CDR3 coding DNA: TGTGCCAGCTCACCAATCCCTAGCGGGAGGGCGAATGAGCAGTTCTTC. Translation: CASSPIPSGRANEQFF. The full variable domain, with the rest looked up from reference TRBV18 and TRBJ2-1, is NAGVMQNPRHLVRRRGQEARLRCSPMKGHSHVYWYRQLPEEGLKFMVYLQKENIIDESGMPKERFSAEFPKEGPSILRIQQVVRGDSAAYFCASSPIPSGRANEQFFGPGTRLTVL.

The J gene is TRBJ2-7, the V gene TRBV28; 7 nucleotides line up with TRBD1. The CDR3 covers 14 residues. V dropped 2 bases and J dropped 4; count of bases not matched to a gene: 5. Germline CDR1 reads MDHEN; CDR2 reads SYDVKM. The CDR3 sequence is CASSLGTAQYEQYF. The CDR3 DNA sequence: TGTGCCAGCAGTTTAGGGACAGCCCAATACGAGCAGTACTTC.

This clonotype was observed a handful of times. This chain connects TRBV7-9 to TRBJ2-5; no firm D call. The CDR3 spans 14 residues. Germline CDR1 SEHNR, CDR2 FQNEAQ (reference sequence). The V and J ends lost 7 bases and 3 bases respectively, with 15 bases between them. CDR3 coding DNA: TGTGCCAGCACCATACAGAGCCAAAAAGAGACCCAGTACTTC. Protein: CASTIQSQKETQYF.

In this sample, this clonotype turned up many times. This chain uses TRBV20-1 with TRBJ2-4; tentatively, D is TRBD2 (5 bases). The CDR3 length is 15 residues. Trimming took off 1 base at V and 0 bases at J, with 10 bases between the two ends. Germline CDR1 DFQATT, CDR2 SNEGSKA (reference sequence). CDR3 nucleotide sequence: TGCAGTGCTAGAGCTAGAGCGGTAGCCAAAAACATTCAGTACTTC. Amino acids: CSARARAVAKNIQYF.

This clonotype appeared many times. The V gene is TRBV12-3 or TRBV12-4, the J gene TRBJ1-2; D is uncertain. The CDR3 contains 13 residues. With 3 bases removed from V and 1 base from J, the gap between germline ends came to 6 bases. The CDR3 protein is CASSFQINYGYTF. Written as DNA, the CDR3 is TGTGCCAGCAGTTTCCAGATTAACTATGGCTACACCTTC.

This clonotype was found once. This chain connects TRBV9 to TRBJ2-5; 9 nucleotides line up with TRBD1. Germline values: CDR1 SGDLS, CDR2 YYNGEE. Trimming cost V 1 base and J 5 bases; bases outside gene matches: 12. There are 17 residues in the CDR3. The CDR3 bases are TGTGCCAGCAGCGTATCTGGGGGGGACAGGGCTTCGGAGACCCAGTACTTC. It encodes CASSVSGGDRASETQYF.

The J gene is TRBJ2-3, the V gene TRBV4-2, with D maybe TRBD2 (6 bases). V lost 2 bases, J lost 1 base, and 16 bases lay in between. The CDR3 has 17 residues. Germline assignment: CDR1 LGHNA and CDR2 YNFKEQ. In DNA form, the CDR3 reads TGTGCCAGCAGCCAAAATGTTGGGGCTAGCGGCACAGATACGCAGTATTTT. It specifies CASSQNVGASGTDTQYF.

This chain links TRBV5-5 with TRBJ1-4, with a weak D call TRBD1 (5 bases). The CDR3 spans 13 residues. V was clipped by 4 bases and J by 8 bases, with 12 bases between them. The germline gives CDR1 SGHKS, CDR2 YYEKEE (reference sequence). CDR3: CASSRRDGEKLFF. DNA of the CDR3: TGTGCCAGCAGCCGTCGGGACGGAGAAAAACTGTTTTTT.

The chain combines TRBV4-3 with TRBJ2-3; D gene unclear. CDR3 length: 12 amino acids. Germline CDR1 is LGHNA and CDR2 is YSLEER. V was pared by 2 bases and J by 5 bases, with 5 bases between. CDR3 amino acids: CASSQQQDTQYF. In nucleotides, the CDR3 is TGCGCCAGCAGCCAACAGCAAGATACGCAGTATTTT.

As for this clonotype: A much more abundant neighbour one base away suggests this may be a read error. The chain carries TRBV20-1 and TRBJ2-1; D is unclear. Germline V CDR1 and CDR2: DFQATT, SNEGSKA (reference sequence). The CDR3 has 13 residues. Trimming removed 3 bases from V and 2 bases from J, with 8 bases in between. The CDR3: CSASADAYNEQFF. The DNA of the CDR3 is TGCAGTGCTAGCGCGGATGCCTACAATGAGCAGTTCTTC.

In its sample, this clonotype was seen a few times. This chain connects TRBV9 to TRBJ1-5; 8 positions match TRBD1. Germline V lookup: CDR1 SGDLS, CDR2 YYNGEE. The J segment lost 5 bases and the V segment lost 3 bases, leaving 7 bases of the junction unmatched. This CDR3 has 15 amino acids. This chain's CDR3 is CASSAGQAKHQPQHF. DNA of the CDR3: TGTGCCAGCAGCGCGGGACAGGCGAAGCATCAGCCCCAGCATTTT.

CDR3 DNA sequence: TGTGCCAGCAGTTACGGGGACAGATTGAACACTGAAGCTTTCTTT. Residues: CASSYGDRLNTEAFF. The J gene is TRBJ1-1, the V gene TRBV6-2 or TRBV6-3, with 7 bases matching TRBD1. CDR1 and CDR2 from the germline V gene are MNHEY and SVGEGT. The V and J ends lost 2 bases and 0 bases, in that order; junction bases with no gene match: 3. This CDR3 contains 15 residues.

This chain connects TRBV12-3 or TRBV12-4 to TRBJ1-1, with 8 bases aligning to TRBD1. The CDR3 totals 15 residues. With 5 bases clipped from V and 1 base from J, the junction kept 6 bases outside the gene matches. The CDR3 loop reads CASSTRTGKNTEAFF. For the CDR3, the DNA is TGTGCCAGCAGTACGAGGACAGGGAAGAACACTGAAGCTTTCTTT.

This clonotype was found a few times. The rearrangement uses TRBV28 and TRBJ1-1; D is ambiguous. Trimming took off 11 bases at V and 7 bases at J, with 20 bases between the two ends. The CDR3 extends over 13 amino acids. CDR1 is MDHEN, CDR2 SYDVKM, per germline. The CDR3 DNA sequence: TGTGCCGGCACTCCTGCCGCGGGGTTTGAAGCTTTCTTT. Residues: CAGTPAAGFEAFF. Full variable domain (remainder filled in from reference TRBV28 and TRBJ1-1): DVKVTQSSRYLVKRTGEKVFLECVQDMDHENMFWYRQDPGLGLRLIYFSYDVKMKEKGDIPEGYSVSREKKERFSLILESASTNQTSMYLCAGTPAAGFEAFFGQGTRLTVV.

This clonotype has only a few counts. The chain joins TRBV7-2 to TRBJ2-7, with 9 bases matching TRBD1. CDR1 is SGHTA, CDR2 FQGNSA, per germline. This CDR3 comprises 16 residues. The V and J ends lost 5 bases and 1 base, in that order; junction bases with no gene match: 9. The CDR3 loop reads CASSTPFGQGSYEQYF. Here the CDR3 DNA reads TGTGCCAGCAGCACTCCCTTCGGACAGGGGTCCTACGAGCAGTACTTC.

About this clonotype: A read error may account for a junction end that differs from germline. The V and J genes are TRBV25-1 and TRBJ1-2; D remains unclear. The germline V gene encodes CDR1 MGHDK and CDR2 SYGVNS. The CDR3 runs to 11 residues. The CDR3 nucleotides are TGTGCCAGCAGTAACACGGTCCGTTTTTCGTTC. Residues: CASSNTVRFSF.

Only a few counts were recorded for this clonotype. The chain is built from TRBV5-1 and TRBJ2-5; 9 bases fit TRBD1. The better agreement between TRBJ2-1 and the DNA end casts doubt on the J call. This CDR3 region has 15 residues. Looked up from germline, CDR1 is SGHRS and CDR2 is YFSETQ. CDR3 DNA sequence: TGCGCCAGCAGCTTCACAGGGGGCGAATACAATGAGCAGTTCTTC. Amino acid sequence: CASSFTGGEYNEQFF.

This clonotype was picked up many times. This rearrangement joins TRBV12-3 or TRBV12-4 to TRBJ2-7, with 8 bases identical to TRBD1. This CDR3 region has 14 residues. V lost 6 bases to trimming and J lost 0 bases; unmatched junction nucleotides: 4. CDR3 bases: TGTGCCAGCAGGCGGACAGGGAGCTCCTACGAGCAGTACTTC. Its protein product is CASRRTGSSYEQYF.

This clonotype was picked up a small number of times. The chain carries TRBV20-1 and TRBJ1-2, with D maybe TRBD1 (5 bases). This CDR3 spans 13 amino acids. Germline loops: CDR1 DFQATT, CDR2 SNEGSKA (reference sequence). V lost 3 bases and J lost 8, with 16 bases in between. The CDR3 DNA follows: TGCAGTGCTAGGGAGGACTCAGGGTACGGCTACACCTTC. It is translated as CSAREDSGYGYTF.

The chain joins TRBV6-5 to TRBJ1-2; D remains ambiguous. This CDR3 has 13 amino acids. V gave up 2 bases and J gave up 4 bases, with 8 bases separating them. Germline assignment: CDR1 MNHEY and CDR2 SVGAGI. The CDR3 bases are TGTGCCAGCAGTTACACGGAGGCCTATGGCTACACCTTC. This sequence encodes CASSYTEAYGYTF.

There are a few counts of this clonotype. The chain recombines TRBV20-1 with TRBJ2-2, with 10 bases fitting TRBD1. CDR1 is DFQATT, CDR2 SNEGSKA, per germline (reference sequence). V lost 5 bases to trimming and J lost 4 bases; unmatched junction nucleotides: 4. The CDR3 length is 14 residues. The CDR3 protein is CSASDRGGTGELFF. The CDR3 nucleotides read TGCAGTGCTTCGGACAGGGGGGGCACCGGGGAGCTGTTTTTT.

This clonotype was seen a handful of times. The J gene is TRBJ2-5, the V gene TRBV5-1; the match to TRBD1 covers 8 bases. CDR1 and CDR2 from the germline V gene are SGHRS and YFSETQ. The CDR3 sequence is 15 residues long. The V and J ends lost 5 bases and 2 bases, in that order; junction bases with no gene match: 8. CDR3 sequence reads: CASRNPGQGQETQYF. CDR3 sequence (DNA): TGCGCCAGCAGAAACCCTGGACAGGGTCAAGAGACCCAGTACTTC.

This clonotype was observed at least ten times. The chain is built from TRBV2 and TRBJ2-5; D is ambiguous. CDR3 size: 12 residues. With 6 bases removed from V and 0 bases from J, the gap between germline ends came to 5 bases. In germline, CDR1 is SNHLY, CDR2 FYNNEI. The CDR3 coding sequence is TGTGCCAGCAGAGACAACCAAGAGACCCAGTACTTC. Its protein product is CASRDNQETQYF.

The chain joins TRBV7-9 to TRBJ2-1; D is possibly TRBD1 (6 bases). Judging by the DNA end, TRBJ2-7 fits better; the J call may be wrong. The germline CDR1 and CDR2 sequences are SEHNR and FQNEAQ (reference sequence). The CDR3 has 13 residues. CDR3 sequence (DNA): TGTGCCAGCAGCGTAACAGGGTTCAACGAGCAGTACTTC. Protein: CASSVTGFNEQYF.

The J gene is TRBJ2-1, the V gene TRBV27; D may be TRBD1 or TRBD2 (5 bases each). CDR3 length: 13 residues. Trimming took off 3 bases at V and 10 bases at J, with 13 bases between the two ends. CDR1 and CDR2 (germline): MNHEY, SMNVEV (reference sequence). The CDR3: CASSFRPGLEQFF. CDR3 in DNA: TGTGCCAGCAGTTTCCGACCGGGGCTAGAGCAGTTCTTC.

The CDR3 nucleotides read TGTGCCAGCAGTCTTTCCTTAGGGGTTCTTACGCAGTATTTT. Translation gives CASSLSLGVLTQYF. This chain uses TRBV2 with TRBJ2-3; tentatively, D is TRBD1 (5 bases). Germline V gene data show CDR1 as SNHLY and CDR2 as FYNNEI. The V and J ends lost 5 bases and 8 bases respectively, with 17 bases between them. The CDR3 loop spans 14 amino acids.

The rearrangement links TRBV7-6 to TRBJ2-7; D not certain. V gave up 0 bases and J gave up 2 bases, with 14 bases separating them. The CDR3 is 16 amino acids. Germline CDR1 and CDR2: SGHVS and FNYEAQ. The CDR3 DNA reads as TGTGCCAGCAGCTTAGCCGGCGCGAATAGCCCCTACGAGCAGTACTTC. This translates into CASSLAGANSPYEQYF. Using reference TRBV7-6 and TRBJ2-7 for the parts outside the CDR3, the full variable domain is GAGVSQSPRYKVTKRGQDVALRCDPISGHVSLYWYRQALGQGPEFLTYFNYEAQQDKSGLPNDRFSAERPEGSISTLTIQRTEQRDSAMYRCASSLAGANSPYEQYFGPGTRLTVT.